This T cell receptor beta chain was found in a study of cytomegalovirus exposure and HLA in healthy donors (dated by TCRdb to 2017 to 2019). Notes on the research overall: A later analysis indicated that the 130 or so validation repertoires were generated on the platform also employed for the 650 to 850 repertoires of the first cohort. The study aimed to test whether signatures of past pathogen exposure could be identified by cataloging public T cell receptors. In addition to the first cohort of about 650 subjects, a separate validation cohort of under 150 different subjects was used. High-throughput TCR immunosequencing, statistical association of individual TCRs with disease status, and machine learning were combined to predict cytomegalovirus infection status.

As regards this clone: Its antigen is not yet known. No clone much larger than this one lies a single base away; base qualities are absent.

Paper-wide results and their limitations: Three of the identified cytomegalovirus-associated TCR beta chains were confirmed in vitro to be specific for cytomegalovirus antigens. In both the original and validation cohorts, the classifier was reported to diagnose cytomegalovirus status with high specificity and sensitivity. All 120 or so repertoires were used to score co-occurrence in the validation cohort in a later analysis, because that analysis had no HLA typing for the cohort. Subsequent analysis determined that TCRs grouped into clusters in the first cohort also showed a tendency toward co-occurrence across the 90 to 150 validation repertoires, and 85% to 95% of cluster scores exceeded 0. While some public TCRs were present in many individuals, most TCR sequences turned up only very rarely across donors. A total of 150 or so TCR beta chains were listed by the study as associated with cytomegalovirus. The authors suggested that the approach could potentially be extended to other disease states and immunological phenotypes.

Donors formed part of the validation cohort, which comprised about 130 subjects and was distinct from the first cohort of 670 or so subjects. There are 18 amino acids in the CDR3, from cysteine to phenylalanine inclusive. Just CDR3 DNA is preserved here, 54 bases in frame from base 1. Preparation of the library involved the immunoSEQ multiplex PCR assay. The paper's data handling went like this. A statistical classification framework was built to diagnose cytomegalovirus status from the catalog of TCR beta chain sequences. TCRdb mirrors the immuneACCESS table, restricted to in-frame sequences. Some clones are absent from its copies; in checked studies, under half trace to an unresolved V gene, and the reason for the others is unknown. V and J calls and clone size are given by that table; D and trimming were obtained from the DNA. The sample has 150,000 or so clones on record, over 90% of them singletons. The ten largest clones take up 1.8% of the sample.

The clonotype was recovered from a man between 18 and 29 years old in good health and CMV-seropositive. This receptor chain uses TRBV21-1 and TRBJ2-7; no check of the table's D call, TRBD2, against the DNA was made. TRBV21-1 is noted as a pseudogene. Sequencing was done on a sample of PBMCs. The CDR3 region reads CASSKDPSCFLYSYEQYF. The DNA sequence is TGTGCCAGCAGCAAAGACCCCTCGTGTTTCCTCTACTCCTACGAGCAGTACTTC.